The sequence of this TCR beta chain was determined in a study of a mutant IDH1 vaccine in newly diagnosed glioma. Data came from immunoSEQ multiplex PCR; TCRdb stores just in-frame clones and leaves some out. The data show tens of thousands of clones, with 80% to 90% seen just once and about 2.2% held by the top ten. The CDR3 is 13 amino acids. After removal of 6 bases from V and 7 bases from J, the junction contained 7 bases not matched to a gene. CDR1 and CDR2 from the germline V gene are ENHRY and SYGVKD. Time point of the sample: baseline, week 1 (first vaccination visit). The treatment is: pre-vaccination baseline after standard-of-care therapy.

The sample in question was PBMCs, obtained from a glioma patient treated with radiotherapy, temozolomide or both. V and J are TRBV10-3 and TRBJ2-5, with 8 bases identical to TRBD2. This clonotype was sampled from a man aged 35-49 years with glioma. The CDR3 DNA reads as TGTGCCATCAGCGGGGGGGGTCGGGGGACCCAGTACTTC. Its translation: CAISGGGRGTQYF.